These 14 T cell receptor beta chains originate from one sample sequenced in a study of blood T cell repertoires in COVID-19. The data were produced by immunoSEQ multiplex PCR, yet TCRdb's version contains in-frame clones alone and is incomplete. The sample lists 47,000 or so clones, roughly 82% occurring once. The source material was peripheral blood. These receptors all stem from a woman aged 60-70 years with acute or convalescent COVID-19.

The chain carries TRBV7-9 and TRBJ1-3; D is unclear. V lost 5 bases to trimming and J lost 3 bases, with 14 bases between them. CDR3 length: 15 residues. Germline CDR1 SEHNR, CDR2 FQNEAQ (reference sequence). The CDR3 reads CASSRKRRFGNTIYF. The CDR3 region has the DNA TGTGCCAGCAGCCGCAAGCGGAGATTTGGAAACACCATATATTTT.

This clone was counted between two and nine times. The CDR3 loop reads CASSRSLVGRAYNEQFF. The CDR3 DNA reads TGTGCCAGTAGCCGATCCCTGGTCGGGAGGGCGTACAATGAGCAGTTCTTC. This chain connects TRBV19 to TRBJ2-1; 8 bases map to TRBD2. Germline V gene data show CDR1 as LNHDA and CDR2 as SQIVND (reference sequence). This CDR3 has 17 amino acids. V shed 6 bases, J shed 4 bases, and the junction held 14 bases outside the gene matches.

The rearrangement links TRBV7-9 to TRBJ1-3, with D maybe TRBD1 (5 bases). The CDR3 covers 14 residues. Trimming took 5 bases from V and 0 from J, leaving 8 bases between them. Germline V CDR1 and CDR2: SEHNR, FQNEAQ (reference sequence). The CDR3 DNA reads as TGTGCCAGCAGCCTGGGGCACTCTGGAAACACCATATATTTT. The encoded protein is CASSLGHSGNTIYF.

The rearrangement uses TRBV18 and TRBJ2-2; D gene uncertain. The CDR3 sequence is 14 residues long. The V end was cut by 2 bases, the J end by 1 base, with 5 bases between. The V gene's germline CDR1 is KGHSH and CDR2 LQKENI. The CDR3 spells CASSPGQNTGELFF. CDR3 DNA: TGTGCCAGCTCACCAGGGCAGAACACCGGGGAGCTGTTTTTT. Looking up the rest from reference TRBV18 and TRBJ2-2 gives the full variable domain: NAGVMQNPRHLVRRRGQEARLRCSPMKGHSHVYWYRQLPEEGLKFMVYLQKENIIDESGMPKERFSAEFPKEGPSILRIQQVVRGDSAAYFCASSPGQNTGELFFGEGSRLTVL.

The chain couples TRBV4-1 to TRBJ2-1, with 8 bases matching TRBD2. V lost 6 bases to trimming and J lost 9 bases; unmatched junction nucleotides: 19. CDR3 length: 17 amino acids. The V gene's germline CDR1 is MGHRA and CDR2 YSYEKL. CDR3 in amino acids: CASSRIPGTRGSLEQFF. The CDR3 region has the DNA TGCGCCAGCAGTCGGATCCCCGGGACTAGGGGATCTCTTGAGCAGTTCTTC.

This clone is a singleton in its sample. The chain couples TRBV18 to TRBJ1-2; D is uncertain. This CDR3 comprises 12 residues. Germline values: CDR1 KGHSH, CDR2 LQKENI. The V end was cut by 3 bases, the J end by 10 bases, with 12 bases between. DNA of the CDR3: TGTGCCAGCTCACCCACTCGGGGTTCCTACACCTTC. Amino acids: CASSPTRGSYTF.

This clone was recorded once. The rearrangement uses TRBV19 and TRBJ2-7; 7 bases are shared with TRBD1. V lost 4 bases, J lost 0 bases, and 12 bases stayed unmatched. The CDR3 runs 17 residues. CDR1 and CDR2 from the germline V gene are LNHDA and SQIVND (reference sequence). Written as DNA, the CDR3 is TGTGCCAGTAGTAGGCAATCGGGACAGACCTCCTCCTACGAGCAGTACTTC. Residues: CASSRQSGQTSSYEQYF.

The chain recombines TRBV2 with TRBJ1-5; a weak D match, TRBD1 (6 bases). Per the germline V gene, CDR1 is SNHLY and CDR2 is FYNNEI. Trimming removed 5 bases at V and 3 bases at J, with 11 bases between. The CDR3 extends over 14 amino acids. The CDR3 DNA reads TGTGCCAGCAGTCTACAGGGCCCCAATCAGCCCCAGCATTTT. This gives the protein CASSLQGPNQPQHF.

The chain carries TRBV18 and TRBJ2-2, with D hard to call. V lost 6 bases to trimming and J lost 3 bases, with 8 bases between them. The CDR3 spans 13 residues. The germline CDR1 and CDR2 sequences are KGHSH and LQKENI. CDR3 bases: TGTGCCAGCTCCGCGTTCGACACCGGGGAGCTGTTTTTT. Its translation: CASSAFDTGELFF.

This chain uses TRBV7-9 with TRBJ1-4; 7 nucleotides match TRBD1. The CDR3 consists of 16 residues. Germline CDR1 is SEHNR and CDR2 is FQNEAQ (reference sequence). Unmatched junction bases numbered 10, after V lost 1 base and J lost 8 bases. The CDR3: CASSLDGGGWVEKLFF. The CDR3 coding sequence is TGTGCCAGCAGCTTAGATGGAGGGGGCTGGGTGGAAAAACTGTTTTTT.

V usage is TRBV4-1 and J usage is TRBJ2-3, with 10 bases matching TRBD2. Trimming removed 1 base from V and 4 bases from J; junction bases left unmatched: 5. This CDR3 is 16 amino acids long. Germline V gene lookup returns CDR1 MGHRA and CDR2 YSYEKL. CDR3 residues: CASSQVPSGSADTQYF. The CDR3 bases are TGCGCCAGCAGCCAAGTCCCTAGCGGGAGCGCAGATACGCAGTATTTT.

The CDR3 loop reads CASKETGNHNSPLHF. For the CDR3, the DNA is TGTGCCAGCAAGGAAACAGGCAACCATAATTCACCCCTCCACTTT. The genes are TRBV6-5 and TRBJ1-6; perhaps TRBD1 as D (5 bases). The ends were cut back, 7 bases at V and 5 bases at J, with 15 bases in the middle. This CDR3 comprises 15 residues. CDR1 MNHEY and CDR2 SVGAGI come from the germline V gene.

The rearrangement uses TRBV10-1 and TRBJ1-1; D remains ambiguous. The CDR3 is made up of 17 amino acids. The V end was cut by 4 bases, the J end by 5 bases, with 23 bases between. CDR1 and CDR2 (germline): WNHNN, SYGVQD (reference sequence). This chain's CDR3 is CASSGPLKSGLETEAFF. The CDR3 DNA sequence: TGCGCCAGCAGTGGGCCCCTTAAGTCGGGGTTGGAAACTGAAGCTTTCTTT.

The chain combines TRBV5-6 with TRBJ1-2; D gene ambiguous. This CDR3 has 15 amino acids. Germline V gene lookup returns CDR1 SGHDT and CDR2 YYEEEE. Trimming pared 4 bases from V and 7 bases from J, leaving 20 bases between. The CDR3 coding sequence is TGTGCCAGCAGCCGGACTCGGAGAGGGTTAGGTGGCTACACCTTC. Translated, it gives CASSRTRRGLGGYTF. Drawing the rest from reference TRBV5-6 and TRBJ1-2, the complete variable domain is DAGVTQSPTHLIKTRGQQVTLRCSPKSGHDTVSWYQQALGQGPQFIFQYYEEEERQRGNFPDRFSGHQFPNYSSELNVNALLLGDSALYLCASSRTRRGLGGYTFGSGTRLTVV.